These 4 T cell receptor beta chains came from one sample sequenced in a study of blood T cell repertoires in COVID-19. Here immunoSEQ multiplex PCR was the method, and the copy in TCRdb shows in-frame clones only, minus some. The sample holds some 180,000 clones, 88% seen once. Input material: peripheral blood. The receptor set was obtained from a man in his fifties who had recovered from COVID-19.

This clone was picked up one time. J is TRBJ1-5 and V is TRBV2; a weak D match, TRBD1 (6 bases). The CDR3 consists of 15 residues. Germline V gene lookup returns CDR1 SNHLY and CDR2 FYNNEI. With 5 bases removed from V and 0 bases from J, the gap between germline ends came to 11 bases. The CDR3 region has the DNA TGTGCCAGCAGTCACAGGGATTATAGCAATCAGCCCCAGCATTTT. It is translated as CASSHRDYSNQPQHF.

The chain is built from TRBV6-2 or TRBV6-3 and TRBJ2-6, with TRBD1 matching over 7 bases. Germline values: CDR1 MNHEY, CDR2 SVGEGT. The CDR3 length is 15 residues. V shed 4 bases and J 4 bases; nucleotides not matched to a gene: 4. The CDR3 sequence is CASSLTGSGANVLTF. In DNA, the CDR3 is TGTGCCAGCAGTTTGACAGGGTCCGGGGCCAACGTCCTGACTTTC.

About this clone itself: Other DNA sequences from this sample encode an identical CDR3 as well. The rearrangement joins TRBV6-2 or TRBV6-3 to TRBJ2-2, with D perhaps matching TRBD2 (7 bases). The V gene lost 0 bases and the J gene lost 2 bases, with 13 bases spanning the gap. CDR3 length equals 17 residues. CDR1 is MNHEY, CDR2 SVGEGT, per germline. The DNA for the CDR3 is TGTGCCAGCAGTTACTCGACGGGGGGCTTAAACACCGGGGAGCTGTTTTTT. It codes for CASSYSTGGLNTGELFF.

The chain combines TRBV14 with TRBJ2-2; 11 nucleotides match TRBD2. In germline, CDR1 is SGHDN, CDR2 FVKESK. Unmatched junction bases numbered 5, after V lost 8 bases and J lost 6 bases. The CDR3 runs 14 residues. The CDR3 region has the DNA TGTGCCAGCTTAGCGGGGGGGCCGGCCGGGGAGCTGTTTTTT. Its protein is CASLAGGPAGELFF.